Presented here are 30 T cell receptor beta chains from one specimen sequenced in a study of cytotoxic CD8 clonotypes in ibrutinib-treated CLL (dated by TCRdb to about 2021). Taken with the paper, the label for time point translates to: progressive disease on ibrutinib. Library prep was done by the immunoSEQ multiplex PCR assay. TCRdb took over this immuneACCESS table, retaining in-frame rearrangements with V and J assigned. Such tables are incomplete; in checked studies, under half of the missing clones stem from an unresolved V gene, and the remainder is unexplained. In this sample the table shows roughly 300,000 clones, less than 85% of which occur a single time. The ten largest clones take up around 5.1% of the sample. This sample comprised PBMCs, obtained at disease progression, from a patient treated with ibrutinib. The receptors were sampled from a human donor with chronic lymphocytic leukemia.

This clone was counted only a few times. The J gene is TRBJ1-6, the V gene TRBV2, with D maybe TRBD1 (6 bases). Trimming removed 7 bases at V and 8 bases at J, with 9 bases between. Germline V lookup: CDR1 SNHLY, CDR2 FYNNEI. The CDR3 contains 12 residues. CDR3 sequence (DNA): TGTGCCAGCACAGGGGTAGATTCACCCCTCCACTTT. Residues: CASTGVDSPLHF.

The chain has TRBV19 and TRBJ1-4; unclear D gene. V shed 3 bases and J shed 5 bases, with 7 bases lying between them. Per the germline V gene, CDR1 is LNHDA and CDR2 is SQIVND (reference sequence). This CDR3 region has 13 residues. The CDR3 DNA reads TGTGCCAGTAGTATTTTTCGAAATGAAAAACTGTTTTTT. This gives the protein CASSIFRNEKLFF.

The chain uses TRBV10-3 and TRBJ2-4; 7 positions match TRBD1. This CDR3 spans 19 amino acids. J lost 0 bases, V lost 0 bases, and 11 bases had no gene match. Germline CDR1 ENHRY, CDR2 SYGVKD. The DNA for the CDR3 is TGTGCCATCAGTGAGTCGCCCGGGGACAGATGGCTAGCCAAAAACATTCAGTACTTC. Protein sequence: CAISESPGDRWLAKNIQYF.

The V gene is TRBV7-6, the J gene TRBJ2-3; 8 nucleotides agree with TRBD2. CDR1 is SGHVS and CDR2 is FNYEAQ in the germline V gene. Trimming took 5 bases from V and 2 from J; bases not matched to a gene: 9. The CDR3 covers 16 residues. CDR3 nucleotides: TGTGCCAGCAGCCCGACCGGGACTAGTCCCACAGATACGCAGTATTTT. Translated, it gives CASSPTGTSPTDTQYF.

The chain employs TRBV5-1 and TRBJ1-2; no definite D call. Per germline, CDR1 SGHRS and CDR2 YFSETQ. CDR3 length: 11 residues. V lost 2 bases and J 4 bases, leaving 3 bases between the germline ends. The CDR3 nucleotides read TGCGCCAGCAGCTTAGGCTATGGCTACACCTTC. Translating gives CASSLGYGYTF.

The J gene is TRBJ2-3, the V gene TRBV5-1, with D unclear. In germline, CDR1 is SGHRS, CDR2 YFSETQ. The CDR3 sequence is 16 residues long. The V end lost 1 base, the J end lost 1 base, and 13 bases lay between the germline ends. Here the CDR3 reads CASSLYSGVGTDTQYF. The CDR3 coding sequence is TGCGCCAGCAGCTTGTACAGTGGTGTTGGCACAGATACGCAGTATTTT.

The chain employs TRBV11-3 and TRBJ2-2, with D possibly matching TRBD1 (5 bases). CDR1 and CDR2 from the germline V gene are SGHNT and YENEEA. The CDR3 is 15 amino acids. Trimming pared 6 bases from V and 1 base from J, leaving 12 bases between. Here the CDR3 DNA reads TGTGCCAGCAGTATGTATAGGGGGAACACCGGGGAGCTGTTTTTT. It translates to CASSMYRGNTGELFF.

With respect to this clone: Other DNA sequences in this sample translate to the same CDR3. This chain joins TRBV2 and TRBJ1-2; tentative D call: TRBD1 (6 bases). Trimming cost V 3 bases and J 8 bases, with 13 bases left between them. Germline V gene data show CDR1 as SNHLY and CDR2 as FYNNEI. The CDR3 runs 13 residues. The CDR3, as DNA: TGTGCCAGCAGTGACAGGGGAATTTACGGCTACACCTTC. Its protein product is CASSDRGIYGYTF. Using reference TRBV2 and TRBJ1-2 for the parts outside the CDR3, the full variable domain is EPEVTQTPSHQVTQMGQEVILRCVPISNHLYFYWYRQILGQKVEFLVSFYNNEISEKSEIFDDQFSVERPDGSNFTLKIRSTKLEDSAMYFCASSDRGIYGYTFGSGTRLTVV.

A single count supports this clone. This rearrangement joins TRBV6-1 to TRBJ1-1, with D possibly matching TRBD1 (5 bases). The germline gives CDR1 MNHNS, CDR2 SASEGT. The CDR3 length is 13 residues. The V and J ends lost 10 bases and 7 bases respectively, with 19 bases between them. The CDR3 region has the DNA TGTGCCACCTTAGAAAGGGGCAGGATTGAAGCTTTCTTT. This translates into CATLERGRIEAFF.

The chain combines TRBV27 with TRBJ1-1; D is possibly TRBD1 (5 bases). V shed 6 bases and J shed 1 base, with 15 bases lying between them. This CDR3 comprises 15 residues. Germline V gene sequence: CDR1 MNHEY, CDR2 SMNVEV (reference sequence). The CDR3 nucleotides are TGTGCCAGCAGCCCCCGGGGGAGACCGAACACTGAAGCTTTCTTT. It yields the protein CASSPRGRPNTEAFF.

The V call is TRBV27, the J call TRBJ2-2; D gene uncertain. The CDR3 runs 14 residues. The V gene's germline CDR1 is MNHEY and CDR2 SMNVEV (reference sequence). V was shortened by 6 bases and J by 0 bases, with 8 bases between the two germline ends. The CDR3 bases are TGTGCCAGCAGGGTACTATCGAACACCGGGGAGCTGTTTTTT. This codes for CASRVLSNTGELFF.

The rearrangement joins TRBV29-1 to TRBJ2-7; 11 bases line up with TRBD2. The CDR3 has 14 residues. V dropped 7 bases and J dropped 0; count of bases not matched to a gene: 5. The V gene's germline CDR1 is SQVTM and CDR2 ANQGSEA. The CDR3 DNA is TGCAGCGCCGAACTAGCGGGGGCCTCCTACGAGCAGTACTTC. Protein sequence: CSAELAGASYEQYF.

The chain combines TRBV29-1 with TRBJ2-5; D gene unclear. From germline, CDR1 is SQVTM and CDR2 ANQGSEA. The CDR3 sequence is 13 residues long. V shed 7 bases and J shed 0 bases, with 12 bases lying between them. CDR3 bases: TGCAGCGGTGGCTACAGAGACCAAGAGACCCAGTACTTC. Its protein is CSGGYRDQETQYF.

The rearrangement joins TRBV27 to TRBJ2-5, with no clear D. V was shortened by 6 bases and J by 0 bases, with 11 bases between the two germline ends. The CDR3 covers 14 residues. Per germline, CDR1 MNHEY and CDR2 SMNVEV (reference sequence). The CDR3 region has the DNA TGTGCCAGCAGCCCAGGTCTCTACCAAGAGACCCAGTACTTC. Protein sequence: CASSPGLYQETQYF.

The V call is TRBV11-1, the J call TRBJ2-7; D is unresolved. The CDR3 is 13 amino acids. V lost 6 bases and J lost 3, with 12 bases in between. The germline V gene has CDR1 SGHAT and CDR2 FQDESV (reference sequence). The CDR3: CASSHGLIYEQYF. The CDR3 region has the DNA TGTGCCAGCAGTCACGGTCTGATCTACGAGCAGTACTTC.

The rearrangement uses TRBV4-1 and TRBJ1-5; TRBD1 matches at 7 bases. This CDR3 contains 14 residues. CDR1 and CDR2 (germline): MGHRA, YSYEKL. Unmatched junction bases numbered 2, after V lost 2 bases and J lost 4 bases. Written as DNA, the CDR3 is TGCGCCAGCAGCCAATCAGGGGGGAATCAGCCCCAGCATTTT. This encodes CASSQSGGNQPQHF.

V gene TRBV2 combines with J gene TRBJ2-3, with D unclear. Germline V lookup: CDR1 SNHLY, CDR2 FYNNEI. The CDR3 length is 14 residues. V dropped 2 bases and J dropped 1 base, with 7 bases sitting between them. The CDR3 nucleotides read TGTGCCAGCAGTGAACGTCTTGGCACAGATACGCAGTATTTT. This codes for CASSERLGTDTQYF.

In its sample, this clone was seen a few times. The rearrangement uses TRBV5-8 and TRBJ2-1; no firm D call. The CDR3 consists of 11 residues. The V gene's germline CDR1 is SGHTS and CDR2 YDEGEE. The V gene lost 4 bases and the J gene lost 9 bases, with 8 bases spanning the gap. The CDR3 loop reads CASSPDTEQFF. In nucleotides, the CDR3 is TGTGCCAGCAGCCCTGACACTGAGCAGTTCTTC.

This clone has more than one count but fewer than ten. The gene calls are TRBV27 and TRBJ1-5; D not certain. From germline, CDR1 is MNHEY and CDR2 SMNVEV (reference sequence). The CDR3 is 13 residues long. V shed 1 base and J shed 5 bases, with 6 bases lying between them. The CDR3 bases are TGTGCCAGCAGTTTATGGATGGATCAGCCCCAGCATTTT. Translation gives CASSLWMDQPQHF.

The chain recombines TRBV7-9 with TRBJ2-1, with TRBD1 as a possible D gene (6 bases). Germline V gene sequence: CDR1 SEHNR, CDR2 FQNEAQ (reference sequence). This CDR3 spans 13 amino acids. Trimming removed 1 base from V and 15 bases from J, with 16 bases in between. The DNA of the CDR3 is TGTGCCAGCAGCTTAGGTACGGCCAGGGGACCGTTCTTC. Translated: CASSLGTARGPFF.

This chain joins TRBV11-2 and TRBJ2-7; perhaps TRBD2 as D (5 bases). The CDR3 is made up of 12 amino acids. Germline CDR1 and CDR2: SGHAT and FQNNGV. V was clipped by 1 base and J by 6 bases, with 7 bases between them. CDR3 sequence: CASSLVGGEQYF. The CDR3 bases are TGTGCCAGCAGCTTAGTCGGAGGCGAGCAGTACTTC.

The chain has TRBV28 and TRBJ2-1; TRBD2 aligns across 8 bases. With V trimmed by 6 bases and J by 0 bases, 4 bases remained unmatched. The CDR3 runs to 15 residues. CDR1 MDHEN and CDR2 SYDVKM come from the germline V gene. The CDR3 nucleotides are TGTGCCAGCAGGACGGCGGGAGGCTCCTACAATGAGCAGTTCTTC. It codes for CASRTAGGSYNEQFF.

The CDR3 coding sequence is TGCGCCAGCAGCCCAACCGGGACAGGGAGCCTGGGAGGCTACACCTTC. As protein: CASSPTGTGSLGGYTF. The rearrangement joins TRBV5-1 to TRBJ1-2; 9 nucleotides match TRBD1. The germline gives CDR1 SGHRS, CDR2 YFSETQ. CDR3 length: 16 residues. V lost 4 bases and J lost 8; bases outside the gene matches: 15.

This chain connects TRBV5-5 to TRBJ1-2, with a tentative D call TRBD1 (6 bases). Trimming pared 2 bases from V and 0 bases from J, leaving 11 bases between. This CDR3 contains 15 residues. CDR1 and CDR2 (germline): SGHKS, YYEKEE (reference sequence). CDR3 sequence reads: CASSFTGLSNYGYTF. The CDR3 nucleotides are TGTGCCAGCAGCTTTACAGGGTTATCTAACTATGGCTACACCTTC.

The sample holds a few counts of this clone. V gene TRBV11-2 combines with J gene TRBJ1-2; D might be TRBD1 (5 bases). Trimming shortened V by 5 bases and J by 4 bases, and 14 bases separated the two germline ends. The length of the CDR3 is 14 residues. Germline lookup yields CDR1 SGHAT and CDR2 FQNNGV. DNA for the CDR3: TGTGCCAGCAGCCGGGGCAGGGACCGCTATGGCTACACCTTC. This codes for CASSRGRDRYGYTF.

CDR3 amino acids: CASSQGLAGYNEQFF. The DNA for the CDR3 is TGCGCCAGCAGCCAAGGACTAGCGGGCTACAATGAGCAGTTCTTC. V is TRBV4-1 and J is TRBJ2-1, with 10 bases lining up with TRBD2. Germline V gene sequence: CDR1 MGHRA, CDR2 YSYEKL. CDR3 length: 15 residues. Trimming removed 1 base from V and 3 bases from J; junction bases left unmatched: 0.

The genes are TRBV20-1 and TRBJ1-1, with D hard to call. The CDR3 spans 11 residues. Per the germline V gene, CDR1 is DFQATT and CDR2 is SNEGSKA (reference sequence). The ends were cut back, 5 bases at V and 4 bases at J, with 8 bases in the middle. DNA of the CDR3: TGCAGTGCTCCATCGTCCACTGAAGCTTTCTTT. It encodes CSAPSSTEAFF.

This clone occurred a few times. The chain uses TRBV11-1 and TRBJ2-3; D might be TRBD1 (6 bases). The CDR3 has 15 residues. The germline V and J ends were trimmed by 4 bases and 3 bases, with 14 bases remaining between them. Looked up from germline, CDR1 is SGHAT and CDR2 is FQDESV (reference sequence). CDR3 coding DNA: TGTGCCAGCAGCTCGCTAATACAGGGTACAGATACGCAGTATTTT. Protein: CASSSLIQGTDTQYF.

This chain links TRBV11-3 with TRBJ2-1; 8 bases match TRBD2. Germline CDR1 and CDR2: SGHNT and YENEEA. CDR3 length: 18 amino acids. Trimming cost V 5 bases and J 6 bases; bases outside gene matches: 18. The CDR3 loop is CASSPYAGSGGAGNEQFF. The DNA of the CDR3 is TGTGCCAGCAGCCCGTACGCTGGTTCGGGGGGGGCAGGCAATGAGCAGTTCTTC.

The chain employs TRBV7-2 and TRBJ2-3, with D possibly matching TRBD2 (6 bases). The length of the CDR3 is 15 residues. The V gene's germline CDR1 is SGHTA and CDR2 FQGNSA. The V gene lost 1 base and the J gene lost 0 bases, with 8 bases spanning the gap. CDR3 coding DNA: TGTGCCAGCAGCTTAGGGCTAGCGAGCACAGATACGCAGTATTTT. Amino acid sequence: CASSLGLASTDTQYF.